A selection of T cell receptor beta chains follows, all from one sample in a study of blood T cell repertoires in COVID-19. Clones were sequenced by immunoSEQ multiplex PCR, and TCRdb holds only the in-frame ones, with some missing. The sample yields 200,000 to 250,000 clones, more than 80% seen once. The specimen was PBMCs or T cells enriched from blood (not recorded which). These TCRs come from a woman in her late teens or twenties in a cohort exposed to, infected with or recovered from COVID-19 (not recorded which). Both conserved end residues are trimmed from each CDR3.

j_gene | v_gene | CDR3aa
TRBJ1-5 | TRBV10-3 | AISEGGQYSNQPQH
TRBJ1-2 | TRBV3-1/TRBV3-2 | ASSLGQGWNYGYT
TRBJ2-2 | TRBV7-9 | ASSGLAGETGELF
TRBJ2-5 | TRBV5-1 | ASSLGMGRETQY
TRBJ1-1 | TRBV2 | ASSHELNTEAF
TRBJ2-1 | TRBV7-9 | ASSSTSGGYNEQF
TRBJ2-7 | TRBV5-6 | ASSLDRHSSYEQY
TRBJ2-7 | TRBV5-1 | ASSPGASSVYEQY
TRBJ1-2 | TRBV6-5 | ASSPELQGYGYT
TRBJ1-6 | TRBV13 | ASSSRQGSDSPLH
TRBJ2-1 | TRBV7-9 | ASSLVGQGASNEQF
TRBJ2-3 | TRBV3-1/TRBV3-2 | ASSRPEGAVTDTQY
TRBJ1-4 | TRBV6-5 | ASDSRGPVAKLF
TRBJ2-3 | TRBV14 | ASSQGPGLAGTDTQY
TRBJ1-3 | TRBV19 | ASSIHRANSGNTIY
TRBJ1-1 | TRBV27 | ASSFGSGGFMNTEAF
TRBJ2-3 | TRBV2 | ASDRSGGAGDTQY
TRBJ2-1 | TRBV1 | TSSQDRRAPGLARYNEQF
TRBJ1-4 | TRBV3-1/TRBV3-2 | ASSPRGRSEKLF
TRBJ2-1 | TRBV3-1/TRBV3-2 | ASSQVAGVEQF
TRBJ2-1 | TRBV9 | ASSVGGTVDKF
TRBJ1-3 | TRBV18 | ASSPTRAPLVD
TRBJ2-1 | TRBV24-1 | ATSDLQGFEQF
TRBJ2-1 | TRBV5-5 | ASSLGWHNEQF
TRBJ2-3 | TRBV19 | ASSMEGYTDTQY
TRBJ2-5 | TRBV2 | ASSSTSGREETQY
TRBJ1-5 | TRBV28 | ASSTIVQPQH
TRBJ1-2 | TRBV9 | ASSVEADVYRGGYT
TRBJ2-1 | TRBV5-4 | ASSLGGTGSYNEQF
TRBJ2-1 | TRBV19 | ASSIGLGQGGNEQF
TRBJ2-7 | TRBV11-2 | ASSLGGGRFYEQY
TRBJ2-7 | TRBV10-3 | AISELGTQRYEQY
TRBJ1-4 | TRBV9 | ASSEGQGVGGEKLF
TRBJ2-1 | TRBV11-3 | ASSQPGTNGNEQF
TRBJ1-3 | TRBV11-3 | ASSLDPLGQGTGNTIY
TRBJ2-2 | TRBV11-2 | ASSPQGANTGELF
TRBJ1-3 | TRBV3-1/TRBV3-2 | ASSHGTASGNTIY
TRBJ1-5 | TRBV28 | ASSWDRGNQPQH
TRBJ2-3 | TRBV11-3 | ASSLRDAGDTQY
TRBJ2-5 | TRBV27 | ASSLDSQETQY
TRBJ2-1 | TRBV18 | ASSRASPNEQF
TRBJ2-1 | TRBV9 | ASSVDSRAGGLNEQF
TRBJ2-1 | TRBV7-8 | ASSPSTYSSYNEQF
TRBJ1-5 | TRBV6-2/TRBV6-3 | ASSDRGLGDQPQH
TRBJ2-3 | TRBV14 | ASSQDDPWLAGVTDTQY
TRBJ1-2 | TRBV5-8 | ASSSQGGYGYT
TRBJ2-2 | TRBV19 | ASSSGFLTGELF
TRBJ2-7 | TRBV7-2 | ASSLDSGGASSYEQY
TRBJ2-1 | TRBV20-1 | SANWLNEQF
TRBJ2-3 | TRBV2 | ASSGLRTSTDTQY
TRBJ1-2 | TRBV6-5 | ASSYSARSYGYT